The rows below give T cell receptor beta chains drawn from one sample of a study of neoadjuvant anti-PD-1 for oral cavity cancer. Produced via immunoSEQ multiplex PCR; TCRdb's table is partial and in-frame only. The sample carries 15,000 to 20,000 clones, around 69% recorded once. Sequenced material: PBMCs, taken before nivolumab (anti-PD-1) treatment. These receptors were obtained from a person aged 35 to 85 with oral cavity squamous cell carcinoma. Both conserved end residues are part of each CDR3. Each record gives: D gene, CDR3 length, clone size, V gene, J gene, CDR3 protein, CDR3 DNA. The D gene is left open where the match is weak. Only part of the rows carry a size: once, few, many, or a class if the clone is expanded.

-,12,-,TRBV5-1,TRBJ1-2,CASSLDRDGYTF,TGCGCCAGCAGCTTGGACAGGGACGGCTACACCTTC
-,14,-,TRBV7-9,TRBJ1-1,CASTADRGVSEAFF,TGTGCCAGCACCGCGGACAGAGGCGTTTCTGAAGCTTTCTTT
-,15,-,TRBV5-1,TRBJ2-2,CASSLEGKNTGELFF,TGCGCCAGCAGCTTAGAAGGGAAGAACACCGGGGAGCTGTTTTTT
TRBD2,15,-,TRBV6-1,TRBJ2-1,CASSEGLREINEQFF,TGTGCCAGCAGTGAAGGCTTGCGGGAGATTAATGAGCAGTTCTTC
-,12,-,TRBV30,TRBJ2-1,CAWSRGYNEQFF,TGTGCCTGGAGTAGAGGGTACAATGAGCAGTTCTTC
-,15,-,TRBV5-4,TRBJ2-2,CASSLSGTGTGELFF,TGTGCCAGCAGCTTGAGTGGGACGGGCACCGGGGAGCTGTTTTTT
-,14,few,TRBV2,TRBJ1-4,CASSGRVKDEKLFF,TGTGCCAGCAGTGGCCGGGTCAAGGATGAAAAACTGTTTTTT
-,14,-,TRBV6-5,TRBJ2-3,CASSPRQVPETQYF,TGTGCCAGCAGCCCTCGACAGGTCCCTGAGACGCAGTATTTT
-,13,few,TRBV2,TRBJ1-4,CASRVQANEKLFF,TGTGCCAGCAGGGTACAGGCAAATGAAAAACTGTTTTTT
-,13,-,TRBV10-1,TRBJ1-2,CASSQRQRLGYTF,TGCGCCAGCAGCCAACGGCAGAGACTTGGCTACACCTTC
-,16,-,TRBV9,TRBJ2-5,CASSGAPLWGQETQYF,TGTGCCAGCAGTGGGGCCCCACTTTGGGGGCAAGAGACCCAGTACTTC
-,12,-,TRBV28,TRBJ2-7,CASSRRGYEQYF,TGTGCCAGCAGCCGACGAGGCTACGAGCAGTACTTC
-,12,-,TRBV5-6,TRBJ2-5,CASSLGQETQYF,TGTGCCAGCAGCTTGGGGCAAGAGACCCAGTACTTC
-,12,-,TRBV11-1,TRBJ1-1,CASSLGATEAFF,TGTGCCAGCAGCTTGGGGGCCACTGAAGCTTTCTTT
-,15,-,TRBV29-1,TRBJ2-5,CSVRTGEEVFGGQYF,TGCAGCGTGCGAACAGGGGAGGAAGTTTTTGGGGGCCAGTACTTC
-,17,-,TRBV2,TRBJ1-5,CASKARASERGNQPQHF,TGTGCCAGCAAGGCCCGGGCCTCCGAAAGGGGCAATCAGCCCCAGCATTTT
-,12,-,TRBV7-3,TRBJ2-3,CASSFVGDTQYF,TGTGCCAGCAGCTTTGTAGGGGATACGCAGTATTTT
TRBD1,13,once,TRBV6-5,TRBJ1-2,CASWQTGRYGYTF,TGTGCCAGCTGGCAGACAGGGCGCTATGGCTACACCTTC
-,15,-,TRBV10-1,TRBJ2-3,CASSDWVGSTDTQYF,TGCGCCAGCAGTGATTGGGTCGGGAGCACAGATACGCAGTATTTT
-,14,-,TRBV2,TRBJ1-2,CASSEGYRDYGYTF,TGTGCCAGCAGTGAAGGGTACAGGGACTATGGCTACACCTTC
-,15,-,TRBV15,TRBJ1-1,CATGSLGGWNTEAFF,TGTGCCACCGGTTCTTTGGGGGGTTGGAACACTGAAGCTTTCTTT
-,13,-,TRBV10-3,TRBJ1-3,CAIRDSSGNTIYF,TGTGCCATCAGAGACAGCTCTGGAAACACCATATATTTT
-,13,few,TRBV25-1,TRBJ2-7,CASSVAGSYEQYF,TGTGCCAGCAGTGTGGCAGGTAGCTACGAGCAGTACTTC
TRBD2,15,-,TRBV6-5,TRBJ2-1,CASSYVLAGDNEQFF,TGTGCCAGCAGTTACGTGCTAGCGGGAGACAATGAGCAGTTCTTC
TRBD2,15,few,TRBV30,TRBJ2-2,CAWNLAGVGTGELFF,TGTGCCTGGAATTTGGCGGGAGTTGGGACCGGGGAGCTGTTTTTT
TRBD2,16,-,TRBV30,TRBJ2-4,CAWREGAGPAKNIQYF,TGTGCCTGGAGGGAAGGAGCGGGGCCCGCCAAAAACATTCAGTACTTC
-,16,-,TRBV28,TRBJ2-7,CASSPLPPLFSYEQYF,TGTGCCAGCAGCCCCCTACCGCCTCTCTTCTCCTACGAGCAGTACTTC
TRBD1,16,-,TRBV6-5,TRBJ1-2,CASSYSGQGVFYGYTF,TGTGCCAGCAGTTACTCGGGACAGGGGGTATTTTATGGCTACACCTTC
-,14,-,TRBV5-6,TRBJ2-7,CASSLSSRSHEQYF,TGTGCCAGCAGCTTGAGTAGCAGATCCCACGAGCAGTACTTC
-,16,-,TRBV4-2,TRBJ1-1,CASTFTTGIQNTEAFF,TGTGCCAGCACGTTTACTACAGGGATCCAGAACACTGAAGCTTTCTTT
TRBD2,15,-,TRBV18,TRBJ2-1,CASSPPGLREGEQFF,TGTGCCAGCTCACCACCGGGACTGCGGGAGGGTGAGCAGTTCTTC
-,13,few,TRBV18,TRBJ2-7,CASSPAGAYEQYF,TGTGCCAGCTCACCCGCGGGTGCCTACGAGCAGTACTTC
-,15,-,TRBV6-1,TRBJ1-4,CASRERGLGGGKLFF,TGTGCCAGCAGGGAGCGGGGACTAGGCGGGGGAAAACTGTTTTTT
-,13,few,TRBV10-2,TRBJ2-2,CASVAVNTGELFF,TGCGCCAGCGTAGCAGTGAACACCGGGGAGCTGTTTTTT
-,14,few,TRBV10-2,TRBJ1-1,CASSRQGYDTEAFF,TGCGCCAGCAGTCGGCAGGGGTACGACACTGAAGCTTTCTTT
-,13,-,TRBV28,TRBJ1-1,CASSLSDNTEAFF,TGTGCCAGCAGTTTATCGGATAACACTGAAGCTTTCTTT
-,11,-,TRBV2,TRBJ1-1,CASSAITEAFF,TGTGCCAGCAGTGCGATCACTGAAGCTTTCTTT
-,15,-,TRBV7-9,TRBJ1-3,CASDPSRVSGNTIYF,TGTGCCAGCGATCCCTCCAGGGTCTCGGGAAACACCATATATTTT
-,13,-,TRBV5-1,TRBJ2-2,CASRREDTGELFF,TGCGCCAGCAGGAGGGAGGACACCGGGGAGCTGTTTTTT
-,13,-,TRBV7-2,TRBJ1-1,CASSLEDYTEAFF,TGTGCCAGCAGCTTAGAGGATTACACTGAAGCTTTCTTT